This paragraph covers one T cell receptor (beta chain) sequence. The data derive from a study of control samples from healthy donors and cancer patients. The assay was immunoSEQ multiplex PCR, and TCRdb's table has in-frame clones only and misses some. The data contain about 65,000 clones, over 75% of them singletons. V lost 5 bases and J lost 7; bases outside the gene matches: 10. The CDR3 runs 15 residues. CDR1 is LNHDA, CDR2 SQIVND, per germline (reference sequence). This sequence joins TRBV19 and TRBJ2-1; 8 bases agree with TRBD2. The clonotype comes from a woman between 50 and 59 years old with colorectal cancer. The material sequenced was PBMCs. CDR3: CASSQGTRSENEQFF. As DNA, the CDR3 is TGTGCCAGTAGTCAAGGGACTAGAAGTGAAAATGAGCAGTTCTTC.